This TCR beta chain was obtained from a study of cytotoxic CD8 clonotypes in ibrutinib-treated CLL (dated by TCRdb to the early 2020s). General notes on the study: The cohort included roughly 15 treatment-naive and approximately eleven relapsed/refractory patients; roughly 17 were IGHV unmutated. Every remission and progressive disease sample was obtained while ibrutinib was still being received by the patients. Of the approximately 86 participants in the trial, about two dozen had longitudinal samples available. Samples at response were collected after a median of about 13 months of treatment, with a range of about 6 to 36 months. Partial responses were observed in about 24 patients and complete responses in 2; after a median follow-up of 68 months, remission was maintained in 15 or so patients and progression was observed in about twelve. Cryopreserved peripheral blood mononuclear cells were collected before treatment, at response, and at either disease progression or sustained remission. On average, each sample yielded roughly 250,000 productive templates and tens of thousands of productive rearrangements. Summary of the overall study and its limitations: Public clonotypes were rare and either shrank or stayed stable during treatment, and the rise in clonality at ibrutinib response reflected expansion of private clonotypes. At ibrutinib response clonality went up, during sustained remission it held steady, and at progression it dropped back toward baseline. Sampling times were not matched between patients in sustained remission and patients whose disease was progressing, and lymph node repertoires were not examined. Baseline clonality was found to be higher than that of age-matched healthy donors and was strongly correlated with circulating CD8+ T-cell counts.

A MiSeq instrument was used for deep resolution sequencing, which targeted depths ranging from 1 in 1 million up to 1 in 200,000 T cells, with coverage averaging 10x for each clonotype. The immunoSEQ hsTCRB Kit was used to generate the TCR beta libraries. In the original analysis: Data were analyzed with ImmunoSEQ Data Assistant and ImmunoSEQ Analyzer, with V, D and J genes assigned per IMGT definitions. Clonality, which ranges from 0 to 1, was calculated as one minus the normalized Shannon entropy of productive rearrangement frequencies. Public clonotype analysis was restricted to overrepresented clonotypes comprising at least 0.05% of each patient's repertoire. Approximately 14 age-matched healthy donor repertoires from immuneACCESS were used as controls for clonality. TCRdb obtained this table from immuneACCESS and retained in-frame rearrangements with V and J assigned. These tables miss some clones; where compared with another copy, unresolved V genes account for less than half of the shortfall, and the remainder is unexplained. V, J and clone size derive from that table, while D and trimming were established from the DNA sequence. The sample has roughly 180,000 clones on record, about 84% of them singletons. The top ten constitute 3.5% to 5.5% of the sample.

The time point label, as the study defines it: less than 30 months on ibrutinib. For TCR beta library preparation, approximately 2 micrograms of genomic DNA were isolated from cryopreserved PBMCs. Longitudinal blood samples from CLL patients receiving ibrutinib monotherapy were subjected to high-throughput TCR beta sequencing. The patients took part in an open-label, single-center phase 2 trial of ibrutinib monotherapy. Counted from cysteine to phenylalanine, this CDR3 has 16 amino acids. Only CDR3 DNA is held: 48 bases, read in frame from base 1. V and J are trimmed by 5 bases and 4 bases, and the gene matches miss 10 bases of the junction. The germline V gene specifies SGHVS as CDR1 and FNYEAQ as CDR2. Concerning this clone itself: Its specific antigen is unknown. Base qualities are missing; no much larger clone stands one base away.

This receptor was identified in a human donor with chronic lymphocytic leukemia. This chain joins TRBV7-6 to TRBJ2-3; 9 nucleotides in the junction match TRBD2. The sequencing here drew on PBMCs, taken after 24 months of ibrutinib treatment. The bases are TGTGCCAGCAGCCCGAGAAGGGCGGGAGGGGCAGATACGCAGTATTTT. This yields the protein CASSPRRAGGADTQYF.